Shown below are 16 T cell receptor beta chains from a single sample sequenced in a study of blood T cell repertoires in COVID-19 (dated by TCRdb to the early 2020s). Libraries came from the immunoSEQ multiplex PCR assay. In TCRdb, the immuneACCESS table is reduced to in-frame sequences with V and J assigned. These tables do not hold every clone; where another copy was compared, an unresolved V gene accounts for under half, and the others remain unexplained. The sample records 240,000 or so clones, 85% to 90% of which are singletons. The top ten clonotypes cover 0.87% of the sample. The specimen was PBMCs or T cells enriched from blood (not recorded which). All receptors derive from a man aged 50 to 59 who had been exposed to COVID-19.

This chain links TRBV10-3 with TRBJ2-3, with 9 bases identical to TRBD2. V lost 10 bases to trimming and J lost 7 bases; unmatched junction nucleotides: 12. CDR1 ENHRY and CDR2 SYGVKD come from the germline V gene. The CDR3 is made up of 14 amino acids. CDR3: CATGEAGGVNTQYF. The DNA of the CDR3 is TGTGCCACCGGCGAGGCGGGGGGGGTTAATACGCAGTATTTT.

The chain combines TRBV18 with TRBJ1-2, with D unresolved. The CDR3 length is 14 residues. Germline V gene sequence: CDR1 KGHSH, CDR2 LQKENI. V was cut by 1 base and J by 9 bases, with 15 bases left in between. The CDR3 reads CASSPRSDDSRYTF. DNA for the CDR3: TGTGCCAGCTCACCACGGAGCGACGATTCTCGCTACACCTTC.

The chain carries TRBV5-1 and TRBJ2-1; D might be TRBD1 (5 bases). V was pared by 2 bases and J by 5 bases, with 17 bases between. This CDR3 comprises 16 residues. Germline lookup yields CDR1 SGHRS and CDR2 YFSETQ. Here the CDR3 DNA reads TGCGCCAGCAGCTTATCAGGGTACAGGTCCCACAATGAGCAGTTCTTC. Amino acid sequence: CASSLSGYRSHNEQFF.

This clone was found a few times. The V call is TRBV28, the J call TRBJ2-7, with D perhaps matching TRBD2 (6 bases). The V end was cut by 6 bases, the J end by 2 bases, with 14 bases between. Germline lookup yields CDR1 MDHEN and CDR2 SYDVKM. The CDR3 is 14 amino acids. In nucleotides, the CDR3 is TGTGCCAGCAGGTGGGGGGTCAGAACCTACGAGCAGTACTTC. It codes for CASRWGVRTYEQYF.

The chain has TRBV5-1 and TRBJ1-1; D call uncertain. Per the germline V gene, CDR1 is SGHRS and CDR2 is YFSETQ. Trimming stripped 4 bases from V and 5 bases from J, with 12 bases between. CDR3 length: 13 residues. The CDR3 spells CASSADIMTEAFF. The CDR3 DNA is TGCGCCAGCAGCGCAGACATCATGACTGAAGCTTTCTTT.

The chain carries TRBV9 and TRBJ2-2; 7 nucleotides match TRBD1. The CDR3 spans 16 residues. The germline V gene has CDR1 SGDLS and CDR2 YYNGEE. Trimming at V came to 4 bases and at J to 5 bases, leaving 11 bases not matched to a gene. The CDR3 region is CASSTPGQISTGELFF. CDR3 bases: TGTGCCAGCAGCACCCCGGGACAGATTTCTACCGGGGAGCTGTTTTTT.

The genes are TRBV18 and TRBJ1-1; TRBD1 aligns across 11 bases. Germline CDR1 reads KGHSH; CDR2 reads LQKENI. With 5 bases clipped from V and 4 bases from J, the junction kept 0 bases outside the gene matches. The CDR3 has 13 residues. The chain's CDR3 is CASSGTGGTEAFF. The DNA for the CDR3 is TGTGCCAGCTCAGGGACAGGGGGCACTGAAGCTTTCTTT. The full variable domain, completed using reference TRBV18 and TRBJ1-1, is NAGVMQNPRHLVRRRGQEARLRCSPMKGHSHVYWYRQLPEEGLKFMVYLQKENIIDESGMPKERFSAEFPKEGPSILRIQQVVRGDSAAYFCASSGTGGTEAFFGQGTRLTVV.

The chain combines TRBV24-1 with TRBJ1-5, with 9 bases lining up with TRBD1. This CDR3 contains 15 residues. V shed 8 bases and J 3 bases; nucleotides not matched to a gene: 7. CDR1 is KGHDR and CDR2 is SFDVKD in the germline V gene. Written as DNA, the CDR3 is TGTGCCACCACGGGGGGACAGGGTCTCAATCAGCCCCAGCATTTT. This encodes CATTGGQGLNQPQHF.

The chain combines TRBV9 with TRBJ2-1, with 9 nucleotides matching TRBD2. The CDR3 contains 15 residues. Trimming took 0 bases from V and 8 from J; bases not matched to a gene: 6. Germline loops: CDR1 SGDLS, CDR2 YYNGEE. The CDR3 DNA is TGTGCCAGCAGCGTAGTTGGCGGGGGGGCCTATGAGCAGTTCTTC. Its protein is CASSVVGGGAYEQFF.

The rearrangement joins TRBV5-1 to TRBJ2-3, with 9 bases matching TRBD2. Germline V gene lookup returns CDR1 SGHRS and CDR2 YFSETQ. V shed 0 bases and J 5 bases; nucleotides not matched to a gene: 10. The CDR3 length is 17 residues. The CDR3 DNA reads as TGCGCCAGCAGCTTGGGACTCGCGGGGGGGACTGTAGATACGCAGTATTTT. As protein: CASSLGLAGGTVDTQYF. Filled out from reference TRBV5-1 and TRBJ2-3, the complete variable domain reads KAGVTQTPRYLIKTRGQQVTLSCSPISGHRSVSWYQQTPGQGLQFLFEYFSETQRNKGNFPGRFSGRQFSNSRSEMNVSTLELGDSALYLCASSLGLAGGTVDTQYFGPGTRLTVL.

The CDR3: CASSQYSLTEAFF. Written as DNA, the CDR3 is TGTGCCAGCAGTCAATACAGCCTAACTGAAGCTTTCTTT. This chain links TRBV27 with TRBJ1-1; D gene unclear. The CDR3 length is 13 residues. The V and J ends lost 5 bases and 5 bases respectively, with 12 bases between them. CDR1 is MNHEY, CDR2 SMNVEV, per germline (reference sequence).

The V call is TRBV18, the J call TRBJ2-7; 10 bases are a match to TRBD1. This CDR3 spans 14 amino acids. In germline, CDR1 is KGHSH, CDR2 LQKENI. The junction had 5 bases not matched to a gene; V was cut back by 6 bases and J by 3 bases. The CDR3 protein is CASSSGTGDYEQYF. The CDR3, as DNA: TGTGCCAGCTCCTCCGGGACAGGGGACTACGAGCAGTACTTC.

The V gene is TRBV7-8, the J gene TRBJ2-7; possibly TRBD1 for D (5 bases). The germline V gene encodes CDR1 SGHVS and CDR2 FQNEAQ. V lost 4 bases and J lost 4, with 14 bases in between. The CDR3 spans 14 residues. In DNA form, the CDR3 reads TGTGCCAGCAGCTCTCGGACAACTAATTACGAGCAGTACTTC. This sequence encodes CASSSRTTNYEQYF.

The rearrangement joins TRBV27 to TRBJ1-6; perhaps TRBD1 as D (5 bases). Germline V lookup: CDR1 MNHEY, CDR2 SMNVEV (reference sequence). Trimming removed 6 bases at V and 7 bases at J, with 16 bases between. The CDR3 is made up of 15 amino acids. The CDR3 here is CASRPQGKQNSPLHF. Written as DNA, the CDR3 is TGTGCCAGCAGACCTCAGGGAAAGCAAAATTCACCCCTCCACTTT.

This chain connects TRBV4-2 to TRBJ2-2, with 8 bases identical to TRBD2. The V segment lost 0 bases and the J segment 5 bases; nucleotides outside the gene matches: 8. Germline assignment: CDR1 LGHNA and CDR2 YNFKEQ. The CDR3 sequence is 17 residues long. In nucleotides, the CDR3 is TGTGCCAGCAGCCAAGAGGAAAGCGGGAGATCGACCGGGGAGCTGTTTTTT. Encoded protein: CASSQEESGRSTGELFF.

The chain uses TRBV7-3 and TRBJ1-1; 9 bases match TRBD1. Germline CDR1 is SGHTA and CDR2 is FQGTGA. The CDR3 length is 15 residues. After removal of 5 bases from V and 4 bases from J, the junction contained 8 bases not matched to a gene. The CDR3 nucleotides are TGTGCCAGCAGCCGAGCCCGGACAGGGGCCACTGAAGCTTTCTTT. Protein sequence: CASSRARTGATEAFF. Full variable domain (outside the CDR3, taken from reference TRBV7-3 and TRBJ1-1): GAGVSQTPSNKVTEKGKYVELRCDPISGHTALYWYRQSLGQGPEFLIYFQGTGAADDSGLPNDRFFAVRPEGSVSTLKIQRTERGDSAVYLCASSRARTGATEAFFGQGTRLTVV.